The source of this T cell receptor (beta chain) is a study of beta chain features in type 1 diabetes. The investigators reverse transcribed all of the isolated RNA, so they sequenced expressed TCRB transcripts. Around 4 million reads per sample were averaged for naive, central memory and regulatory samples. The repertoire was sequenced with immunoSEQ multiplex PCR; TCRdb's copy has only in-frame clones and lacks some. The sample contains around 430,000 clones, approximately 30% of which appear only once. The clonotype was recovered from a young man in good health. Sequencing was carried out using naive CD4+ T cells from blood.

CDR3 sequence reads: CSVNRGAGANVLTF. The CDR3 region has the DNA TGCAGCGTCAACAGGGGCGCTGGGGCCAACGTCCTGACTTTC. The rearrangement uses TRBV29-1 and TRBJ2-6, with TRBD1 matching 7 bases. V was clipped by 6 bases and J by 2 bases; unmatched bases: 4. The CDR3 has 14 residues. The germline CDR1 and CDR2 sequences are SQVTM and ANQGSEA.